These T cell receptor beta chains were read from a single sample in a study of cytomegalovirus exposure and HLA in healthy donors. Profiled with immunoSEQ multiplex PCR; TCRdb holds only in-frame clones, not every one. This sample has around 140,000 clones; 70% occur once, and the top ten carry 2.1%. Sample: PBMCs. These TCRs come from an older woman in good health and CMV-seropositive. Each CDR3 is given with its conserved first and last residue.

V | CDR3
TRBV28 | CASSLVGGRTNTEAFF
TRBV5-1 | CASRSVMNTEAFF
TRBV28 | CASTSWGRGLTEAFF
TRBV7-9 | CASSNTGAAARAFF
TRBV7-8 | CASSPQRGLNTGELFF
TRBV28 | CASSRAGGGESNQPQHF
TRBV5-1 | CASSLEREGTEAFF
TRBV7-2 | CASSPYGSVNEQFF
TRBV28 | CASSATGAETQYF
TRBV28 | CASSFSLLNQPQHF
TRBV19 | CASIKGSSAGANVLTF
TRBV15 | CATSRDTGPTIEAFF
TRBV10-3 | CAISESYDQPQHF
TRBV6-1 | CASSQTGGLNGYTF
TRBV5-1 | CASSNRAVDEKLFF